The 31 T cell receptor beta chains reported below all come from one sample, sequenced in a study of shared clonotypes between healthy human individuals. TCRdb's table, derived via immunoSEQ multiplex PCR, lists solely in-frame clones and lacks some. The sample contains some 1.5 million clones, approximately 96% of which appear only once. Sequenced material: naive CD4+ T cells sorted from blood. Subset specified: CD45RA+ positively selected. Receptors originate from a man aged 25 to 40 in good health.

The V and J genes are TRBV10-1 and TRBJ2-7, with D tentatively TRBD1 (5 bases). Trimming stripped 0 bases from V and 2 bases from J, with 17 bases between. CDR3 length: 17 amino acids. CDR1 WNHNN and CDR2 SYGVQD come from the germline V gene (reference sequence). The chain's CDR3 is CASSESTGWGGTYEQYF. The CDR3 DNA reads as TGCGCCAGCAGTGAGTCGACCGGCTGGGGCGGAACCTACGAGCAGTACTTC.

This clone was observed once. The chain recombines TRBV5-4 with TRBJ2-2, with 8 positions matching TRBD2. V was pared by 4 bases and J by 0 bases, with 2 bases of the junction left unmatched. CDR1 is SGHNT, CDR2 YYREEE, per germline (reference sequence). This CDR3 spans 15 amino acids. CDR3 nucleotide sequence: TGTGCCAGCAGCAGAGCGGGAGCGAACACCGGGGAGCTGTTTTTT. Translating gives CASSRAGANTGELFF.

As regards this clone: This sample includes further DNA sequences coding for the same CDR3. The chain combines TRBV5-1 with TRBJ2-3; D uncertain. Germline V gene lookup returns CDR1 SGHRS and CDR2 YFSETQ. Trimming took 4 bases from V and 0 from J, leaving 3 bases between them. This CDR3 region has 12 residues. The CDR3 sequence: CASSQSTDTQYF. CDR3 DNA sequence: TGCGCCAGCAGCCAAAGCACAGATACGCAGTATTTT. The whole variable domain, filled in from reference TRBV5-1 and TRBJ2-3, reads KAGVTQTPRYLIKTRGQQVTLSCSPISGHRSVSWYQQTPGQGLQFLFEYFSETQRNKGNFPGRFSGRQFSNSRSEMNVSTLELGDSALYLCASSQSTDTQYFGPGTRLTVL.

This clone has just one count. The chain uses TRBV7-6 and TRBJ2-3; no firm D call. The CDR3 has 12 residues. Trimming cost V 5 bases and J 6 bases, with 9 bases left between them. Germline V gene data show CDR1 as SGHVS and CDR2 as FNYEAQ. In DNA form, the CDR3 reads TGTGCCAGCAGCCCTTATGGGGATACGCAGTATTTT. Its protein is CASSPYGDTQYF.

As regards this clone: One junction end does not reproduce the germline sequence, and a read error may be involved. The chain uses TRBV6-1 and TRBJ2-1; 13 bases map to TRBD2. Germline CDR1 and CDR2: MNHNS and SASEGT. The CDR3 totals 15 residues. The CDR3 coding sequence is TGTGCCAGCAGTGCTATCCCAACTAGCGGGAGGGCCCGGGTCTTC. This translates into CASSAIPTSGRARVF.

The count of this clone is one. The rearrangement links TRBV7-2 to TRBJ2-1; 7 nucleotides agree with TRBD2. From germline, CDR1 is SGHTA and CDR2 FQGNSA. Unmatched junction bases numbered 9, after V lost 5 bases and J lost 5 bases. CDR3 size: 15 residues. The CDR3: CASSRSGMAHNEQFF. The CDR3 DNA reads as TGTGCCAGCAGCCGAAGCGGGATGGCCCACAATGAGCAGTTCTTC. Filled out from reference TRBV7-2 and TRBJ2-1, the complete variable domain reads GAGVSQSPSNKVTEKGKDVELRCDPISGHTALYWYRQSLGQGLEFLIYFQGNSAPDKSGLPSDRFSAERTGGSVSTLTIQRTQQEDSAVYLCASSRSGMAHNEQFFGPGTRLTVL.

The V gene is TRBV18, the J gene TRBJ2-2; 8 bases fit TRBD2. This CDR3 is built from 17 residues. The germline V gene encodes CDR1 KGHSH and CDR2 LQKENI. V dropped 1 base and J dropped 1; count of bases not matched to a gene: 5. The CDR3 DNA is TGTGCCAGCTCACCACTGCGGGGGGCCTTGAACACCGGGGAGCTGTTTTTT. It specifies CASSPLRGALNTGELFF.

The chain employs TRBV19 and TRBJ1-1; no reliable D call. CDR1 is LNHDA and CDR2 is SQIVND in the germline V gene (reference sequence). V dropped 1 base and J dropped 0 bases, with 9 bases sitting between them. This CDR3 has 15 amino acids. This CDR3 is CASSIVAFMNTEAFF. In nucleotides, the CDR3 is TGTGCCAGTAGTATAGTTGCGTTCATGAACACTGAAGCTTTCTTT.

Turning to this clone: This CDR3 is also generated by other DNA sequences in the sample. V gene TRBV5-1 combines with J gene TRBJ2-7; 8 nucleotides match TRBD2. The CDR3 spans 16 residues. Germline loops: CDR1 SGHRS, CDR2 YFSETQ. Trimming took 0 bases from V and 2 from J; bases not matched to a gene: 7. The CDR3 protein is CASSLDLAGGTYEQYF. The CDR3, as DNA: TGCGCCAGCAGCTTGGATCTAGCGGGTGGGACCTACGAGCAGTACTTC. The entire variable domain, with the rest obtained from reference TRBV5-1 and TRBJ2-7, is as follows: KAGVTQTPRYLIKTRGQQVTLSCSPISGHRSVSWYQQTPGQGLQFLFEYFSETQRNKGNFPGRFSGRQFSNSRSEMNVSTLELGDSALYLCASSLDLAGGTYEQYFGPGTRLTVT.

The chain has TRBV27 and TRBJ1-5, with D uncertain. The germline CDR1 and CDR2 sequences are MNHEY and SMNVEV (reference sequence). V was clipped by 6 bases and J by 6 bases, with 12 bases between them. CDR3 size: 13 residues. Here the CDR3 DNA reads TGTGCCAGCAGGCCAGACATGGTTCAGCCCCAGCATTTT. Translation: CASRPDMVQPQHF.

The chain couples TRBV5-5 to TRBJ2-7; TRBD1 matches at 10 bases. Trimming cost V 1 base and J 0 bases; bases outside gene matches: 4. Germline values: CDR1 SGHKS, CDR2 YYEKEE (reference sequence). The CDR3 runs to 16 residues. This CDR3 reads CASSLTGTGASYEQYF. DNA for the CDR3: TGTGCCAGCAGCTTGACCGGGACAGGGGCCTCCTACGAGCAGTACTTC.

This clone was recorded only once. This chain connects TRBV7-9 to TRBJ1-1; D is possibly TRBD1 (5 bases). The germline V and J ends were trimmed by 0 bases and 1 base, with 9 bases remaining between them. This CDR3 has 15 residues. Per the germline V gene, CDR1 is SEHNR and CDR2 is FQNEAQ (reference sequence). The CDR3 region is CASSLAGPGNTEAFF. DNA of the CDR3: TGTGCCAGCAGCTTAGCGGGACCAGGGAACACTGAAGCTTTCTTT. The whole variable domain, remainder taken from reference TRBV7-9 and TRBJ1-1, is DTGVSQNPRHKITKRGQNVTFRCDPISEHNRLYWYRQTLGQGPEFLTYFQNEAQLEKSRLLSDRFSAERPKGSFSTLEIQRTEQGDSAMYLCASSLAGPGNTEAFFGQGTRLTVV.

This chain joins TRBV7-2 and TRBJ1-3; D might be TRBD1 (6 bases). The germline gives CDR1 SGHTA, CDR2 FQGNSA. V was shortened by 2 bases and J by 7 bases, with 15 bases between the two germline ends. This CDR3 has 15 residues. CDR3 in amino acids: CASSLSQGLGNTIYF. DNA of the CDR3: TGTGCCAGCAGCTTAAGTCAGGGGTTAGGGAACACCATATATTTT.

J is TRBJ2-7 and V is TRBV7-8; 11 bases are a match to TRBD2. The germline V gene has CDR1 SGHVS and CDR2 FQNEAQ. Trimming took 2 bases from V and 4 from J; bases not matched to a gene: 7. This CDR3 is 16 amino acids long. Here the CDR3 DNA reads TGTGCCAGCAGCTTAATGACTAGCGGGGCTTTTTACGAGCAGTACTTC. Encoded protein: CASSLMTSGAFYEQYF.

V is TRBV6-5 and J is TRBJ2-4; D not certain. V was trimmed by 2 bases and J by 2 bases, leaving 10 bases between them. This CDR3 region has 15 residues. Germline loops: CDR1 MNHEY, CDR2 SVGAGI. As DNA, the CDR3 is TGTGCCAGCAGTTACGACCGACCTTCCAAAAACATTCAGTACTTC. This translates into CASSYDRPSKNIQYF.

The CDR3 DNA reads TGTGCCAGCAGCTTAGGAGACAGGGGGTCAGAGCCCCAGCATTTT. Amino acid sequence: CASSLGDRGSEPQHF. The rearrangement joins TRBV7-9 to TRBJ1-5, with TRBD1 matching over 9 bases. The J segment lost 8 bases and the V segment lost 1 base, leaving 6 bases of the junction unmatched. The CDR3 length is 15 residues. Germline loops: CDR1 SEHNR, CDR2 FQNEAQ (reference sequence).

With respect to this clone: This specimen includes other DNA sequences encoding the same CDR3. Written as DNA, the CDR3 is TGTGCCAGTAGGGGCTCTGGGGCCAACGTCCTGACTTTC. This codes for CASRGSGANVLTF. The V gene is TRBV19, the J gene TRBJ2-6; D gene ambiguous. Deletions cut 6 bases from V and 0 bases from J, with 3 bases between. The CDR3 is made up of 13 amino acids. Germline CDR1 and CDR2: LNHDA and SQIVND (reference sequence).

The V call is TRBV5-3, the J call TRBJ2-1; 7 nucleotides match TRBD2. TRBV5-3 is assigned to the ORF class and has an uncertain function. V dropped 4 bases and J dropped 15; count of bases not matched to a gene: 7. The length of the CDR3 is 11 residues. In DNA, the CDR3 is TGTGCCAGAAGCAAAGGGCGGGAGAGGTTCTTC. Its protein is CARSKGRERFF.

The chain uses TRBV6-5 and TRBJ1-3; the D gene is possibly TRBD1 (6 bases). Germline loops: CDR1 MNHEY, CDR2 SVGAGI. V was cut by 7 bases and J by 5 bases, with 15 bases left in between. The CDR3 is made up of 14 amino acids. CDR3 amino acids: CASTPEGERNTIYF. CDR3 nucleotides: TGTGCCAGCACCCCGGAGGGGGAACGAAACACCATATATTTT.

This chain connects TRBV5-1 to TRBJ2-2, with D perhaps matching TRBD1 (6 bases). With 5 bases removed from V and 5 bases from J, the gap between germline ends came to 10 bases. The CDR3 loop spans 13 amino acids. Germline V CDR1 and CDR2: SGHRS, YFSETQ. CDR3 loop: CASRGQGTGELFF. Written as DNA, the CDR3 is TGCGCCAGCAGGGGCCAGGGGACCGGGGAGCTGTTTTTT.

The CDR3 reads CASSETRGLAGIYEQYF. The CDR3 region has the DNA TGTGCCAGCAGCGAAACTCGGGGACTAGCGGGAATATACGAGCAGTACTTC. The chain has TRBV28 and TRBJ2-7, with 13 bases identical to TRBD2. Germline V CDR1 and CDR2: MDHEN, SYDVKM. This CDR3 has 17 residues. The ends lost 6 bases at V and 4 bases at J; junction bases unmatched: 12.

This clone was seen just once. V and J are TRBV15 and TRBJ2-2; no clear D gene. The CDR3 is made up of 13 amino acids. Looked up from germline, CDR1 is LNHNV and CDR2 is YYDKDF (reference sequence). V was trimmed by 5 bases and J by 8 bases, leaving 12 bases between them. CDR3 sequence: CATSRKVVGELFF. The CDR3 DNA reads TGTGCCACCAGCCGAAAAGTGGTGGGGGAGCTGTTTTTT.

The rearrangement uses TRBV5-6 and TRBJ1-5; D is perhaps TRBD1 (6 bases). CDR1 SGHDT and CDR2 YYEEEE come from the germline V gene. This CDR3 is built from 14 residues. Between the trimmed V and J ends, which lost 3 bases and 6 bases, there was a span of 13 bases. The CDR3 is CASSYRALAQPQHF. The CDR3 DNA reads as TGTGCCAGCAGCTACAGGGCATTGGCTCAGCCCCAGCATTTT. The entire variable domain, with the rest obtained from reference TRBV5-6 and TRBJ1-5, is as follows: DAGVTQSPTHLIKTRGQQVTLRCSPKSGHDTVSWYQQALGQGPQFIFQYYEEEERQRGNFPDRFSGHQFPNYSSELNVNALLLGDSALYLCASSYRALAQPQHFGDGTRLSIL.

The CDR3 DNA reads TGCGCCAGCAGCTTTGCACTAGACGGGGGTTGGGAGACCCAGTACTTC. It translates to CASSFALDGGWETQYF. The chain uses TRBV5-1 and TRBJ2-5; maybe TRBD2 (6 bases). This CDR3 has 16 amino acids. The V end lost 2 bases, the J end lost 5 bases, and 19 bases lay between the germline ends. Per germline, CDR1 SGHRS and CDR2 YFSETQ.

The rearrangement uses TRBV30 and TRBJ2-1, with D maybe TRBD1 (6 bases). This CDR3 is built from 13 residues. Germline V gene sequence: CDR1 GTSNPN, CDR2 SVGIG (reference sequence). Trimming removed 3 bases at V and 4 bases at J, with 10 bases between. This CDR3 reads CAWSVGQYNEQFF. CDR3 coding DNA: TGTGCCTGGAGCGTCGGACAGTACAATGAGCAGTTCTTC.

This clone was seen a few times. Germline is not matched at one junction end, which may reflect a read error. V and J are TRBV25-1 and TRBJ2-7; no clear D. This CDR3 spans 12 amino acids. CDR1 MGHDK and CDR2 SYGVNS come from the germline V gene. The CDR3 region is CASSESGYVQYF. For the CDR3, the DNA is TGTGCCAGCAGTGAATCTGGCTACGTGCAGTACTTC.

This chain uses TRBV4-3 with TRBJ2-3; 8 nucleotides agree with TRBD2. J was trimmed by 2 bases and V by 3 bases; bases with no gene match: 7. This CDR3 spans 16 amino acids. Looked up from germline, CDR1 is LGHNA and CDR2 is YSLEER. Written as DNA, the CDR3 is TGCGCCAGCAGCCAGGGGAATAGCGGGAACACAGATACGCAGTATTTT. Translating gives CASSQGNSGNTDTQYF.

This chain joins TRBV27 and TRBJ2-7, with no clear D. This CDR3 contains 15 residues. CDR1 and CDR2 from the germline V gene are MNHEY and SMNVEV (reference sequence). Trimming left V 3 bases short and J 1 base short, with 13 bases between. The CDR3 is CASSLIASASYEQYF. The CDR3 region has the DNA TGTGCCAGCAGTTTGATCGCGTCAGCGTCCTACGAGCAGTACTTC.

This clone has a single count. The chain carries TRBV4-1 and TRBJ2-5; 16 bases agree with TRBD2. V was clipped by 0 bases and J by 5 bases; unmatched bases: 3. CDR3 length equals 17 residues. Germline CDR1 reads MGHRA; CDR2 reads YSYEKL. CDR3 protein: CASSQEGTSGRGETQYF. The CDR3 coding sequence is TGCGCCAGCAGCCAAGAAGGGACTAGCGGGAGGGGCGAGACCCAGTACTTC.

V usage is TRBV29-1 and J usage is TRBJ1-1, with D tentatively TRBD1 (6 bases). V lost 6 bases and J 1 base, leaving 9 bases between the germline ends. Per the germline V gene, CDR1 is SQVTM and CDR2 is ANQGSEA. CDR3 size: 12 residues. CDR3 sequence (DNA): TGCAGCGTCCACAGGGCGAACACTGAAGCTTTCTTT. It translates to CSVHRANTEAFF. The variable domain in full, completed from reference TRBV29-1 and TRBJ1-1, reads SAVISQKPSRDICQRGTSLTIQCQVDSQVTMMFWYRQQPGQSLTLIATANQGSEATYESGFVIDKFPISRPNLTFSTLTVSNMSPEDSSIYLCSVHRANTEAFFGQGTRLTVV.

The V call is TRBV27, the J call TRBJ2-2; D might be TRBD1 (6 bases). Germline V lookup: CDR1 MNHEY, CDR2 SMNVEV (reference sequence). The CDR3 covers 15 residues. V lost 3 bases, J lost 2 bases, and 10 bases lay in between. The DNA for the CDR3 is TGTGCCAGCAGTTTTGCAGGGGCTAACACCGGGGAGCTGTTTTTT. Residues: CASSFAGANTGELFF.